The rows below give T cell receptor beta chains drawn from one sample of a study of blood T cell repertoires in COVID-19. Repertoires were generated with immunoSEQ multiplex PCR, while TCRdb's copy carries only in-frame clones and drops some. The data show about 140,000 clones, about 70% seen once. Material for sequencing was peripheral blood. Every receptor here comes from an elderly man with acute or convalescent COVID-19. Each CDR3 is given with its conserved first and last residue. D genes are given only for firm matches. Expanded clones are given a class, and other clones once, few, many or no size at all.

V,D,size,J,CDR3,DNA
TRBV7-6,-,-,TRBJ1-1,CASSLATRGTGTEAFF,TGTGCCAGCAGCTTAGCGACAAGGGGTACGGGCACTGAAGCTTTCTTT
TRBV6-5,TRBD2,once,TRBJ2-2,CATQREGSGELFF,TGTGCCACCCAACGGGAGGGTAGCGGGGAGCTGTTTTTT
TRBV2,-,-,TRBJ2-1,CASKVEGGLYEQFF,TGTGCCAGCAAAGTGGAGGGGGGGCTTTATGAGCAGTTCTTC
TRBV25-1,-,-,TRBJ1-2,CASVAENYGYTF,TGTGCCAGCGTCGCGGAGAACTATGGCTACACCTTC
TRBV27,-,-,TRBJ2-7,CASSWVGSSSYEQYF,TGTGCCAGCAGTTGGGTAGGGAGTTCGTCCTACGAGCAGTACTTC
TRBV11-3,-,once,TRBJ2-1,CASSTQTVPYEQFF,TGTGCCAGCAGCACCCAGACAGTCCCCTATGAGCAGTTCTTC
TRBV19,-,-,TRBJ1-5,CASTKEHSNQPQHF,TGTGCCAGTACCAAGGAGCATAGCAATCAGCCCCAGCATTTT
TRBV19,TRBD2,once,TRBJ2-3,CASNPTSGGADTQYF,TGTGCCAGTAACCCAACTAGCGGGGGGGCAGATACGCAGTATTTT
TRBV10-3,TRBD1,-,TRBJ2-3,CAINPDRRSDTQYF,TGTGCCATCAACCCGGACAGGAGATCAGATACGCAGTATTTT
TRBV11-2,-,-,TRBJ2-3,CASSLDPADTQYF,TGTGCCAGCAGCTTAGATCCTGCAGATACGCAGTATTTT
TRBV19,TRBD1,-,TRBJ2-4,CASSQRTGENIQYF,TGTGCCAGTAGTCAAAGGACAGGGGAAAACATTCAGTACTTC
TRBV11-3,TRBD1,-,TRBJ2-5,CASSSLRDRQETQYF,TGTGCCAGCAGCTCGCTAAGGGACAGGCAAGAGACCCAGTACTTC
TRBV5-4,-,-,TRBJ1-2,CASKGSFNYGYTF,TGTGCCAGCAAAGGGAGTTTTAACTATGGCTACACCTTC
TRBV5-1,TRBD2,few,TRBJ2-1,CASSWYSGGADEQFF,TGCGCCAGCAGCTGGTATAGCGGGGGGGCCGATGAGCAGTTCTTC
TRBV5-6,-,-,TRBJ1-6,CASSLGQGTSPLHF,TGTGCCAGCAGCTTGGGTCAGGGTACTTCACCCCTCCACTTT
TRBV19,-,-,TRBJ2-7,CASSSGYEQYF,TGTGCCAGTAGCTCGGGCTACGAGCAGTACTTC
TRBV4-3,TRBD2,-,TRBJ2-5,CASSQGVAGDETQYF,TGCGCCAGCAGCCAAGGAGTAGCGGGAGATGAGACCCAGTACTTC
TRBV11-3,-,-,TRBJ2-1,CASSLFGGEFDEQFF,TGTGCCAGCAGCTTATTTGGCGGGGAGTTCGATGAGCAGTTCTTC
TRBV28,TRBD1,-,TRBJ1-1,CASSFQGTGTRVFF,TGTGCCAGCAGTTTTCAAGGGACAGGGACGAGAGTTTTCTTT
TRBV30,-,-,TRBJ1-1,CAWSQGRSPAFF,TGTGCCTGGAGTCAGGGAAGGTCGCCAGCTTTCTTT
TRBV2,-,-,TRBJ2-2,CASSRRQGSFGELFF,TGTGCCAGCAGCAGACGGCAGGGGAGCTTCGGGGAGCTGTTTTTT
TRBV2,-,-,TRBJ1-5,CASRVGQLEPQHF,TGTGCCAGCAGGGTGGGCCAATTGGAGCCCCAGCATTTT
TRBV24-1,TRBD2,-,TRBJ2-3,CATSGSGGLDTQYF,TGTGCCACCAGTGGGAGCGGGGGTTTGGATACGCAGTATTTT
TRBV5-1,TRBD2,once,TRBJ2-1,CASSLGSWASGAPSSYNEQFF,TGCGCCAGCAGCTTGGGGAGTTGGGCCAGCGGGGCGCCGAGCTCCTACAATGAGCAGTTCTTC
TRBV19,-,once,TRBJ2-1,CASSIGGQGTYNEQFF,TGTGCCAGTAGTATAGGCGGCCAGGGCACTTACAATGAGCAGTTCTTC
TRBV2,-,-,TRBJ2-5,CASSEDSKRGETQYF,TGTGCCAGCAGTGAAGACAGTAAAAGAGGGGAGACCCAGTACTTC
TRBV19,TRBD1,-,TRBJ1-1,CASSMNRGRGTEAFF,TGTGCCAGTAGTATGAACAGGGGGCGCGGCACTGAAGCTTTCTTT
TRBV7-2,-,once,TRBJ1-1,CASSLAVGTEAFF,TGTGCCAGCAGCTTAGCGGTCGGCACTGAAGCTTTCTTT
TRBV29-1,TRBD1,-,TRBJ2-5,CSGIPRGQGVQETQYF,TGCAGCGGAATCCCCCGGGGACAGGGGGTTCAAGAGACCCAGTACTTC
TRBV6-2/TRBV6-3,-,-,TRBJ2-7,CASSYGDITYEQYF,TGTGCCAGCAGTTATGGGGACATCACCTACGAGCAGTACTTC
TRBV28,-,-,TRBJ2-5,CASSSGGPGKETQYF,TGTGCCAGCAGTTCCGGGGGGCCGGGCAAAGAGACCCAGTACTTC
TRBV7-2,TRBD2,-,TRBJ2-1,CASSPRAGVYNEQFF,TGTGCCAGCTCCCCCCGGGCGGGGGTCTACAATGAGCAGTTCTTC
TRBV15,-,-,TRBJ1-5,CATSRAGNQPQHF,TGTGCCACCAGCAGAGCAGGAAATCAGCCCCAGCATTTT
TRBV28,-,-,TRBJ1-1,CASSLPKGGNTEAFF,TGTGCCAGCAGTTTACCGAAGGGAGGGAACACTGAAGCTTTCTTT
TRBV15,-,-,TRBJ2-5,CATSSGGGETQYF,TGTGCCACCAGCAGTGGGGGAGGAGAGACCCAGTACTTC
TRBV5-6,-,-,TRBJ2-2,CASRQGRTGELFF,TGTGCCAGCAGACAGGGTCGGACCGGGGAGCTGTTTTTT
TRBV9,-,-,TRBJ1-6,CASSVGEISYNSPLHF,TGTGCCAGCAGCGTTGGAGAGATCTCCTATAATTCACCCCTCCACTTT
TRBV5-5,TRBD1,-,TRBJ1-1,CASSSRTGGETEAFF,TGTGCCAGCAGCTCTAGGACAGGGGGCGAAACTGAAGCTTTCTTT
TRBV5-1,TRBD1,many,TRBJ1-2,CASSLGGTANYGYTF,TGCGCCAGCAGCTTGGGTGGGACAGCTAACTATGGCTACACCTTC
TRBV29-1,-,-,TRBJ2-1,CSVETGPDNEQFF,TGCAGCGTAGAAACAGGGCCGGACAATGAGCAGTTCTTC
TRBV4-1,-,-,TRBJ1-6,CASSQNRAYNSPLHF,TGCGCCAGCAGCCAGAACAGGGCCTATAATTCACCCCTCCACTTT
TRBV28,TRBD1,few,TRBJ1-6,CASSLFSAQGAVNF,TGTGCCAGCAGTTTGTTCTCGGCACAGGGGGCCGTCAACTTT
TRBV15,-,-,TRBJ1-5,CATSRDPGGSQPQHF,TGTGCCACCAGCAGGGACCCGGGGGGCAGTCAGCCCCAGCATTTT
TRBV4-2,TRBD1,-,TRBJ1-4,CASSRGVTGGEAKLFF,TGTGCCAGCAGCCGGGGGGTAACAGGGGGCGAGGCAAAACTGTTTTTT
TRBV7-2,-,few,TRBJ1-1,CASSFFGNTEAFF,TGTGCCAGCAGCTTTTTCGGGAACACTGAAGCTTTCTTT
TRBV28,TRBD2,once,TRBJ2-4,CASRAGGLAKNIQYF,TGTGCCAGCAGGGCGGGGGGGCTGGCCAAAAACATTCAGTACTTC
TRBV3-1/TRBV3-2,-,-,TRBJ1-2,CASSQGQRWGYGYTF,TGTGCCAGCAGCCAAGGACAGCGATGGGGCTATGGCTACACCTTC
TRBV4-2,-,few,TRBJ1-5,CASSQEIGPRGQPQHF,TGTGCCAGCAGCCAAGAAATTGGGCCGAGGGGGCAGCCCCAGCATTTT
TRBV2,-,-,TRBJ1-3,CASSEGGGAGNTIYF,TGTGCCAGCAGTGAAGGAGGAGGGGCGGGAAACACCATATATTTT
TRBV5-4,-,-,TRBJ2-7,CASSLSGRTYEQYF,TGTGCCAGCAGCTTGTCAGGCAGAACCTACGAGCAGTACTTC
TRBV13,TRBD1,-,TRBJ1-1,CASSPRGRFSETEAFF,TGTGCCAGCAGCCCCAGGGGGCGCTTCTCTGAAACTGAAGCTTTCTTT
TRBV5-1,TRBD2,-,TRBJ2-2,CASSLTSGHTGELFF,TGCGCCAGCAGCTTGACTAGCGGGCACACCGGGGAGCTGTTTTTT
TRBV7-3,-,-,TRBJ2-6,CASSSPGANVLTF,TGTGCCAGCAGCTCTCCGGGGGCCAACGTCCTGACTTTC
TRBV9,-,-,TRBJ1-2,CASSVDQGRGYTF,TGTGCCAGCAGCGTAGACCAGGGTCGTGGCTACACCTTC
TRBV28,-,-,TRBJ1-2,CAIRGADTYGYTF,TGTGCCATCAGAGGAGCGGATACTTATGGCTACACCTTC
TRBV9,TRBD2,-,TRBJ2-2,CASSAGLAHTGELFF,TGTGCCAGCAGCGCCGGACTAGCCCACACCGGGGAGCTGTTTTTT